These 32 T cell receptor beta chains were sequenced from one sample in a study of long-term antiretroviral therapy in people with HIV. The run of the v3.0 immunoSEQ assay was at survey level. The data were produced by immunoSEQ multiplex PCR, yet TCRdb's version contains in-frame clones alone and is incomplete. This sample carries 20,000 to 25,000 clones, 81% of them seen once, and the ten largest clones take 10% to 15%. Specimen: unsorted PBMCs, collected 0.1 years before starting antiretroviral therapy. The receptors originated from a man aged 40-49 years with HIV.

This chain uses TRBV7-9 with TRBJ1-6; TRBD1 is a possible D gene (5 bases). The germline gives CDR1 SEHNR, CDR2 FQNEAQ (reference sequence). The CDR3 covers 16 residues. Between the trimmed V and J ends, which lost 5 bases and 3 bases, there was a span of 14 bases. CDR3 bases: TGTGCCAGCAGCCCAAGAGGCCAGGGCTATAATTCACCCCTCCACTTT. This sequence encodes CASSPRGQGYNSPLHF.

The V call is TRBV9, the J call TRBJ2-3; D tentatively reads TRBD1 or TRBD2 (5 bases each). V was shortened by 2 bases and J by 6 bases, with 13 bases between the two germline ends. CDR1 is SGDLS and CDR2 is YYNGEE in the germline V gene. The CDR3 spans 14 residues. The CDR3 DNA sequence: TGTGCCAGCAGCGTCCGGGGCGACCCCGATACGCAGTATTTT. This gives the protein CASSVRGDPDTQYF.

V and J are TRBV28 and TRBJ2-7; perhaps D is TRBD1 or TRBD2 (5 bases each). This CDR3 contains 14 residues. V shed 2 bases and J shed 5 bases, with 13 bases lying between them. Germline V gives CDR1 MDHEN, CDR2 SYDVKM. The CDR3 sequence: CASSLGAGSNEQYF. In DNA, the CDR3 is TGTGCCAGCAGTTTAGGGGCAGGGAGTAACGAGCAGTACTTC.

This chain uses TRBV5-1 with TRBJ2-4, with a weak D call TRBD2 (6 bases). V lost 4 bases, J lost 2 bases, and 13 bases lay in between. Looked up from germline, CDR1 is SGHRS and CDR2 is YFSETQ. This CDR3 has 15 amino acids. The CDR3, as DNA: TGCGCCAGCAGCCTCTTGGCGGGGACCAAAAACATTCAGTACTTC. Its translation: CASSLLAGTKNIQYF.

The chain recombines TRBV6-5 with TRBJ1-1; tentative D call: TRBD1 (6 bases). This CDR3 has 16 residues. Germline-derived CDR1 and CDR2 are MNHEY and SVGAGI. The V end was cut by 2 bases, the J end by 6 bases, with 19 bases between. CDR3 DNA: TGTGCCAGCAGTTACCAATTGCGAGGGGGGATGGCTGAAGCTTTCTTT. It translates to CASSYQLRGGMAEAFF.

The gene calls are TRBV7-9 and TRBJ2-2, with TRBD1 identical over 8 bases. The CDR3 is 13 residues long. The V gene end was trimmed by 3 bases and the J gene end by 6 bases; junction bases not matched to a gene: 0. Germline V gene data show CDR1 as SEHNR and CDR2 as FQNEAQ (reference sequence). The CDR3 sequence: CASSLTGAGELFF. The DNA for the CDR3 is TGTGCCAGCAGCTTGACAGGGGCCGGGGAGCTGTTTTTT.

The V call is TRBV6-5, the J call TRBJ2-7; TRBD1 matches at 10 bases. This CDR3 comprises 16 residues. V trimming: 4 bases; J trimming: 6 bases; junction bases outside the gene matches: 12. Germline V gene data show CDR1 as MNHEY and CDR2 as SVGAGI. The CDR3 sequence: CASSLLPGTGASEQYF. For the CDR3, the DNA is TGTGCCAGCAGTTTACTCCCCGGGACAGGGGCCTCCGAGCAGTACTTC.

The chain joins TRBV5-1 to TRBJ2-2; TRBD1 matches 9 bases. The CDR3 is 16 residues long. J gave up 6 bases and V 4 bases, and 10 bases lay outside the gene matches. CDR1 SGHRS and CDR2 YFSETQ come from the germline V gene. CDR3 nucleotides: TGCGCCAGCAGCCAGTACAGGGGGCGCGGGGCCGGGGAGCTGTTTTTT. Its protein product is CASSQYRGRGAGELFF.

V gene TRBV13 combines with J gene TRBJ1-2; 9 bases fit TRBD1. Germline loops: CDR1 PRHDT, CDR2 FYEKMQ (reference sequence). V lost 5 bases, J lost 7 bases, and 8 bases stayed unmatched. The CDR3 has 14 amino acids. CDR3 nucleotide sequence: TGTGCCAGCAGCACCCAACAGGGGGCGAGTGGCTACACCTTC. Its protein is CASSTQQGASGYTF.

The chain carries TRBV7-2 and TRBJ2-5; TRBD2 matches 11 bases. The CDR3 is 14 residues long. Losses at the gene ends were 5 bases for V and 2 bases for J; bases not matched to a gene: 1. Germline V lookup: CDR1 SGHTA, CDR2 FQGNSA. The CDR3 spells CASSRLAGQETQYF. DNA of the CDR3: TGTGCCAGCAGCCGACTAGCGGGACAAGAGACCCAGTACTTC. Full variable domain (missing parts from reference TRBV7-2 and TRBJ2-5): GAGVSQSPSNKVTEKGKDVELRCDPISGHTALYWYRQSLGQGLEFLIYFQGNSAPDKSGLPSDRFSAERTGGSVSTLTIQRTQQEDSAVYLCASSRLAGQETQYFGPGTRLLVL.

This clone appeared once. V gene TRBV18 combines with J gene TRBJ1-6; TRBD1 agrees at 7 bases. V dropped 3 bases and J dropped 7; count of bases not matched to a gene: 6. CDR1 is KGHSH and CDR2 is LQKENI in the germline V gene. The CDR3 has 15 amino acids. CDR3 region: CASSPFQGVNSPLHF. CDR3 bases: TGTGCCAGCTCACCGTTCCAGGGGGTGAATTCACCCCTCCACTTT.

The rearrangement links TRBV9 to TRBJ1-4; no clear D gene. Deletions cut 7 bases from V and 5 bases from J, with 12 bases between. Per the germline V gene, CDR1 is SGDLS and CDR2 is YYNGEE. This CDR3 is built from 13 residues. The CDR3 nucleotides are TGTGCCAGCGGACGGGGAAACAATGAAAAACTGTTTTTT. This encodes CASGRGNNEKLFF. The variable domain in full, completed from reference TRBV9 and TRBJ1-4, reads DSGVTQTPKHLITATGQRVTLRCSPRSGDLSVYWYQQSLDQGLQFLIQYYNGEERAKGNILERFSAQQFPDLHSELNLSSLELGDSALYFCASGRGNNEKLFFGSGTQLSVL.

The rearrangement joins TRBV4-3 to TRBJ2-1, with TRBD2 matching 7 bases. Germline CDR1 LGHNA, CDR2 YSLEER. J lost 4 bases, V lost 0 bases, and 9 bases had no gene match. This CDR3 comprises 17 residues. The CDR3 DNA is TGCGCCAGCAGCCAAGATGGGGCGGGAGAAGGGTACAATGAGCAGTTCTTC. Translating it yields CASSQDGAGEGYNEQFF.

Here the CDR3 DNA reads TGTGCCTGGAGTGTACTAAACAATGAGCAGTTCTTC. Its translation is CAWSVLNNEQFF. V and J are TRBV30 and TRBJ2-1; no clear D gene. Trimming removed 0 bases at V and 5 bases at J, with 5 bases between. This CDR3 region has 12 residues. The germline V gene has CDR1 GTSNPN and CDR2 SVGIG (reference sequence).

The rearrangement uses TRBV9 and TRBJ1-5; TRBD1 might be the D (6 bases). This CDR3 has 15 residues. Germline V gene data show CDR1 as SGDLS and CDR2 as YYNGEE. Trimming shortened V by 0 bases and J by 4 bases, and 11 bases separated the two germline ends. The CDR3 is CASSVDGGRNQPQHF. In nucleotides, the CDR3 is TGTGCCAGCAGCGTAGACGGGGGGCGGAATCAGCCCCAGCATTTT.

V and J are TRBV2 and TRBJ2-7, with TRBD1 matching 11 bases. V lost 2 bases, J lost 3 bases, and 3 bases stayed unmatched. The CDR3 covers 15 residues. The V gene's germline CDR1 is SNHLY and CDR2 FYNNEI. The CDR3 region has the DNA TGTGCCAGCAGTGAATGGGGACAGGGGGTCTACGAGCAGTACTTC. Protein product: CASSEWGQGVYEQYF.

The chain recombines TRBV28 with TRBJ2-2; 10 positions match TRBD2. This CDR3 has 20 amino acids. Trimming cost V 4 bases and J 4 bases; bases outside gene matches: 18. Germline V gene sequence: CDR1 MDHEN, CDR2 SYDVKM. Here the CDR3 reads CASSSARPRTSGRITGELFF. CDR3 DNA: TGTGCCAGCAGTTCGGCGCGTCCTAGGACTAGCGGAAGGATCACCGGGGAGCTGTTTTTT.

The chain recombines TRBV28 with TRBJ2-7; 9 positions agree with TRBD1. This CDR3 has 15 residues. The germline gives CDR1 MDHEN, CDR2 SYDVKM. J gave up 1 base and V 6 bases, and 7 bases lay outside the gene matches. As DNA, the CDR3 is TGTGCCAGCAGCCTTACCGGGACAGGGTCCTACGAGCAGTACTTC. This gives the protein CASSLTGTGSYEQYF. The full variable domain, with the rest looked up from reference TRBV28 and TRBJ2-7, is DVKVTQSSRYLVKRTGEKVFLECVQDMDHENMFWYRQDPGLGLRLIYFSYDVKMKEKGDIPEGYSVSREKKERFSLILESASTNQTSMYLCASSLTGTGSYEQYFGPGTRLTVT.

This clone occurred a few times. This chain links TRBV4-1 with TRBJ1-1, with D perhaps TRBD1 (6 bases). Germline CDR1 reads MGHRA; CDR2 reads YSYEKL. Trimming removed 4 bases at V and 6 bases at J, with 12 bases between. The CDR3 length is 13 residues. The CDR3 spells CASSPNRDAEAFF. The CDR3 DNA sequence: TGCGCCAGCAGCCCAAACAGGGACGCTGAAGCTTTCTTT.

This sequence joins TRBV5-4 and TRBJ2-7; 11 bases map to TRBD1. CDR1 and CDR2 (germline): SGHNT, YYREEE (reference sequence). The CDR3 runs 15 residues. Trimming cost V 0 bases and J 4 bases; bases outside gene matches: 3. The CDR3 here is CASSLGTGGVYEQYF. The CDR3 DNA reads TGTGCCAGCAGCTTGGGGACAGGGGGCGTGTACGAGCAGTACTTC.

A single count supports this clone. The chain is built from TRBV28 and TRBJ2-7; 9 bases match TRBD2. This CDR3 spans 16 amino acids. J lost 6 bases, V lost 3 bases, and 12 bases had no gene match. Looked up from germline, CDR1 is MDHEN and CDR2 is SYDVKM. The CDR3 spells CASSLVTAGGPVEQYF. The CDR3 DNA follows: TGTGCCAGCAGTTTGGTCACGGCGGGAGGGCCAGTCGAGCAGTACTTC. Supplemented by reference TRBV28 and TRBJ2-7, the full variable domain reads DVKVTQSSRYLVKRTGEKVFLECVQDMDHENMFWYRQDPGLGLRLIYFSYDVKMKEKGDIPEGYSVSREKKERFSLILESASTNQTSMYLCASSLVTAGGPVEQYFGPGTRLTVT.

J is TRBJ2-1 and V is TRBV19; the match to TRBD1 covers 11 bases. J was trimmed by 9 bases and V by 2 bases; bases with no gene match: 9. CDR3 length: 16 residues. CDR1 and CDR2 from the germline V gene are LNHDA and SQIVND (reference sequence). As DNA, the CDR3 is TGTGCCAGTAGTATATCCGGGACAGGGGGTTGGGTTGAGCAGTTCTTC. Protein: CASSISGTGGWVEQFF.

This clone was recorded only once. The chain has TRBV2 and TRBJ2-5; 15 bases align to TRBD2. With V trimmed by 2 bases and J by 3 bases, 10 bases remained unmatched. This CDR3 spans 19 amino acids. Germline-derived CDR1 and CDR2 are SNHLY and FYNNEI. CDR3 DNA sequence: TGTGCCAGCAGTGAAAGTGTGGGACTAGCGGGGGGCCGCGAAGAGACCCAGTACTTC. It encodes CASSESVGLAGGREETQYF.

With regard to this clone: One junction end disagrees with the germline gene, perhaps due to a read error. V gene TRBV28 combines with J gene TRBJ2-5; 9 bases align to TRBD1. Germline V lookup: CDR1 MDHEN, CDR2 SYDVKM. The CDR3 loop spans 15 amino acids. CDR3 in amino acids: CASRGQGRHQETQYF. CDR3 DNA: TGTGCCAGCCGGGGACAGGGTAGGCACCAGGAGACCCAGTACTTC.

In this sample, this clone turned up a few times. CDR3 residues: CASSLSYRETQYF. In DNA, the CDR3 is TGTGCCAGCAGCTTAAGCTATAGGGAGACCCAGTACTTC. The gene calls are TRBV11-3 and TRBJ2-5; D unresolved. The germline V and J ends were trimmed by 2 bases and 5 bases, with 9 bases remaining between them. CDR1 SGHNT and CDR2 YENEEA come from the germline V gene. The CDR3 is made up of 13 amino acids.

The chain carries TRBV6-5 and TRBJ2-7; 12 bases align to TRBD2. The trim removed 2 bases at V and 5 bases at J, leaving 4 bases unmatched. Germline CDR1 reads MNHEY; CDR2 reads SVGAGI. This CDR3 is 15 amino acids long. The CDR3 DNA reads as TGTGCCAGCAGTTACCGACTAGCGGGAGTAGACGAGCAGTACTTC. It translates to CASSYRLAGVDEQYF.

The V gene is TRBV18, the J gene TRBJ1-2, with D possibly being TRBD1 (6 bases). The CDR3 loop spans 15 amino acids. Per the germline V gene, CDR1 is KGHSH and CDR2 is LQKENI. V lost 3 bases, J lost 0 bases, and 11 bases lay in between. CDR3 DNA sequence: TGTGCCAGCTCACCCCCGGACAGTGCTAACTATGGCTACACCTTC. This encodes CASSPPDSANYGYTF.

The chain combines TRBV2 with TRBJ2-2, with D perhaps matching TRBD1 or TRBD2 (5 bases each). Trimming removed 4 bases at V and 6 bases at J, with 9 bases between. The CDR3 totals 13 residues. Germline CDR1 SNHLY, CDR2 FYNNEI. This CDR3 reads CASSVGVAGELFF. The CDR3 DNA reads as TGTGCCAGCAGTGTGGGGGTGGCCGGGGAGCTGTTTTTT.

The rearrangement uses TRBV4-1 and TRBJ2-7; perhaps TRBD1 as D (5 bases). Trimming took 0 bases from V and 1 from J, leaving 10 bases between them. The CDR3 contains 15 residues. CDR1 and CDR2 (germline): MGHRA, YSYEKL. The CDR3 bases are TGCGCCAGCAGCCAAGATGGATCAGGGTCCTACGAGCAGTACTTC. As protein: CASSQDGSGSYEQYF.

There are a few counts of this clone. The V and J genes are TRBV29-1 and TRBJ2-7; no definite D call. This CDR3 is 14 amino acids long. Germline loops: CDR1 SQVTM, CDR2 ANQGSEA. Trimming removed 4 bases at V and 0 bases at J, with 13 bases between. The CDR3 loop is CSVVDQLTSYEQYF. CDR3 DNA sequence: TGCAGCGTTGTGGATCAGCTCACCTCCTACGAGCAGTACTTC.

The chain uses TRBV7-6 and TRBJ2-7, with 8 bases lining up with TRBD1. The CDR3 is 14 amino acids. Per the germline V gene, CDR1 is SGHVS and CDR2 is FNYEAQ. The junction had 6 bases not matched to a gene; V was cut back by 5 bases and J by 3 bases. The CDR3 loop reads CASSTGTGRYEQYF. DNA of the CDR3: TGTGCCAGCAGCACCGGGACAGGACGCTACGAGCAGTACTTC. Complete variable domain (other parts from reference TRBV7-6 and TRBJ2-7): GAGVSQSPRYKVTKRGQDVALRCDPISGHVSLYWYRQALGQGPEFLTYFNYEAQQDKSGLPNDRFSAERPEGSISTLTIQRTEQRDSAMYRCASSTGTGRYEQYFGPGTRLTVT.

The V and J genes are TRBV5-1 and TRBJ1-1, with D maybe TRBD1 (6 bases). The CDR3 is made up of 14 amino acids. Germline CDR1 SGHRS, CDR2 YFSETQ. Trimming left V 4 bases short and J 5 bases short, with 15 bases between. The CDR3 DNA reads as TGCGCCAGCAGCCCCTTAGGAGGGGGGACTGAAGCTTTCTTT. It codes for CASSPLGGGTEAFF.